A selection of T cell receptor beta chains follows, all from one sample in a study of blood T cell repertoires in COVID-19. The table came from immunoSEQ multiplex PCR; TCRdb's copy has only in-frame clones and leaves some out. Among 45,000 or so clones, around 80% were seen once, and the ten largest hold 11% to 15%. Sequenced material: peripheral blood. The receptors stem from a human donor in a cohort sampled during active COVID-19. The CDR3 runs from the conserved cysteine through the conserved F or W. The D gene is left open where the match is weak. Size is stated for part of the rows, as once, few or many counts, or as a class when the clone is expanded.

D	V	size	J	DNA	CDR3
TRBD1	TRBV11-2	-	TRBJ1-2	TGTGCCAGCAGCTTGGGACAGGGGATCGGCTACACCTTC	CASSLGQGIGYTF
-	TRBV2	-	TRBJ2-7	TGTGCCACCCAAGCCCCTTTCACAGGATCCGAGCAGTACTTC	CATQAPFTGSEQYF
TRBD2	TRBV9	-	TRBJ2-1	TGTGCCAGCAGCGACGGGACTAGCATCTACAATGAGCAGTTCTTC	CASSDGTSIYNEQFF
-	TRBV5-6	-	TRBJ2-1	TGTGCCAGCAGCTTGGCCACGACGGGTGAGCAGTTCTTC	CASSLATTGEQFF
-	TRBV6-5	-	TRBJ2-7	TGTGCCAGCAGTCAGGCGGGGTTCGAGCAGTACTTC	CASSQAGFEQYF
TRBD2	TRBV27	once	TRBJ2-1	TGTGCAATCAATTGGGGGGGAAACTCCTACAATGAGCAGTTCTTC	CAINWGGNSYNEQFF
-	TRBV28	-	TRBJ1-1	TGTGCCAGCCAGGGGAACATGAACACTGAAGCTTTCTTT	CASQGNMNTEAFF
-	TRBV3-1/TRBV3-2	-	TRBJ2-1	TGTGCCAGCAACAATGGGGGCGACAATGAGCAGTTCTTC	CASNNGGDNEQFF
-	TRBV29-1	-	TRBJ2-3	TGCAGCGTTGTTATCAGCACAGATACGCAGTATTTT	CSVVISTDTQYF
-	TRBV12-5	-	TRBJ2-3	TGTGCTAGTGCCTATAGCACAGATACGCAGTATTTT	CASAYSTDTQYF
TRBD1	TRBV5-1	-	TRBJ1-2	TGCGCCAGCAGCAGAGACAGGGATAACTATGGCTACACCTTC	CASSRDRDNYGYTF
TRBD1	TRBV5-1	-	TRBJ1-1	TGCGCCAGCAGCTGGACGGGACAGGGTCCCACTGAAGCTTTCTTT	CASSWTGQGPTEAFF
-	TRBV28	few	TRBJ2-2	TGTGCCAGCAGTTTACCTAGCGACAACACCGGGGAGCTGTTTTTT	CASSLPSDNTGELFF
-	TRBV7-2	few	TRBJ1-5	TGTGCCAGCAGCTTCGTCCTGCAGCCCCAGCATTTT	CASSFVLQPQHF
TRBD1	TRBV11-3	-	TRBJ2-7	TGTGCCAGCAGCAGGGGACAGTCCTACGAGCAGTACTTC	CASSRGQSYEQYF
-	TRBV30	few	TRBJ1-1	TGTGCCTGGAGTCCGGGGAGAGAAGGCACTGAAGCTTTCTTT	CAWSPGREGTEAFF
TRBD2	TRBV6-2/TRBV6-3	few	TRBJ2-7	TGTGCCAGCAGCCCAAGCGGGAAAGAGTACGAGCAGTACTTC	CASSPSGKEYEQYF
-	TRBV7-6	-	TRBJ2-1	TGTGCCAGCAGCGGAAGCCTACCAGGCAATGAGCAGTTCTTC	CASSGSLPGNEQFF
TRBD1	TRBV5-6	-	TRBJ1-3	TGTGCCAGCAGCTTGGGGGACAGGGGGCCAGGCACCATATATTTT	CASSLGDRGPGTIYF
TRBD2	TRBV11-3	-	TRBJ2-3	TGTGCCAGCAGCTTAGGGACTAGCGGGAGGTCGGATACGCAGTATTTT	CASSLGTSGRSDTQYF
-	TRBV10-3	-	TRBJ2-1	TGTGCCATCAGTGCAAGGGGAACGGGCTCCTACAATGAGCAGTTCTTC	CAISARGTGSYNEQFF
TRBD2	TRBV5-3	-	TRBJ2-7	TGTGCCAGAAGCTTGGTCGGGAGGGCCGAGCAGTACTTC	CARSLVGRAEQYF
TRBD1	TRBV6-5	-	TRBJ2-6	TGTGCCAGCGGACAGGGGGGATCTGGGGCCAACGTCCTGACTTTC	CASGQGGSGANVLTF
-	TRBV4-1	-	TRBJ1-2	TGCGCCAGCAGGCATCCGGGGGAAGCCCTTTATGGCTACACCTTC	CASRHPGEALYGYTF
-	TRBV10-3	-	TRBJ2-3	TGTGCCATCGGAGGACGTGGGCAAGGAGATACGCAGTATTTT	CAIGGRGQGDTQYF
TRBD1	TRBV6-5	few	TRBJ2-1	TGTGCCAGCAGCGTCAGGGGGCGAGATAATGAGCAGTTCTTC	CASSVRGRDNEQFF
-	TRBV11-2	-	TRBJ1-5	TGTGCCAGCAGCTTGAGGGGGACTAGCAATCAGCCCCAGCATTTT	CASSLRGTSNQPQHF
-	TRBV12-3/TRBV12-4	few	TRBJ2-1	TGTGCCAGCAGCAGGACTTACAATGAGCAGTTCTTC	CASSRTYNEQFF
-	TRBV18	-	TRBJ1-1	TGTGCCAGCTCATCAAGCAGGGGATTGACGAACACTGAAGCTTTCTTT	CASSSSRGLTNTEAFF
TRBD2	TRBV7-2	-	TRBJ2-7	TGTGCCAGCAGCCAGAGCGGGGGAGGACCCTACGAGCAGTACTTC	CASSQSGGGPYEQYF
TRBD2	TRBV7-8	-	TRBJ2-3	TGTGCCAGCGGGGGCCCTCTAGCGGGACACACAGATACGCAGTATTTT	CASGGPLAGHTDTQYF